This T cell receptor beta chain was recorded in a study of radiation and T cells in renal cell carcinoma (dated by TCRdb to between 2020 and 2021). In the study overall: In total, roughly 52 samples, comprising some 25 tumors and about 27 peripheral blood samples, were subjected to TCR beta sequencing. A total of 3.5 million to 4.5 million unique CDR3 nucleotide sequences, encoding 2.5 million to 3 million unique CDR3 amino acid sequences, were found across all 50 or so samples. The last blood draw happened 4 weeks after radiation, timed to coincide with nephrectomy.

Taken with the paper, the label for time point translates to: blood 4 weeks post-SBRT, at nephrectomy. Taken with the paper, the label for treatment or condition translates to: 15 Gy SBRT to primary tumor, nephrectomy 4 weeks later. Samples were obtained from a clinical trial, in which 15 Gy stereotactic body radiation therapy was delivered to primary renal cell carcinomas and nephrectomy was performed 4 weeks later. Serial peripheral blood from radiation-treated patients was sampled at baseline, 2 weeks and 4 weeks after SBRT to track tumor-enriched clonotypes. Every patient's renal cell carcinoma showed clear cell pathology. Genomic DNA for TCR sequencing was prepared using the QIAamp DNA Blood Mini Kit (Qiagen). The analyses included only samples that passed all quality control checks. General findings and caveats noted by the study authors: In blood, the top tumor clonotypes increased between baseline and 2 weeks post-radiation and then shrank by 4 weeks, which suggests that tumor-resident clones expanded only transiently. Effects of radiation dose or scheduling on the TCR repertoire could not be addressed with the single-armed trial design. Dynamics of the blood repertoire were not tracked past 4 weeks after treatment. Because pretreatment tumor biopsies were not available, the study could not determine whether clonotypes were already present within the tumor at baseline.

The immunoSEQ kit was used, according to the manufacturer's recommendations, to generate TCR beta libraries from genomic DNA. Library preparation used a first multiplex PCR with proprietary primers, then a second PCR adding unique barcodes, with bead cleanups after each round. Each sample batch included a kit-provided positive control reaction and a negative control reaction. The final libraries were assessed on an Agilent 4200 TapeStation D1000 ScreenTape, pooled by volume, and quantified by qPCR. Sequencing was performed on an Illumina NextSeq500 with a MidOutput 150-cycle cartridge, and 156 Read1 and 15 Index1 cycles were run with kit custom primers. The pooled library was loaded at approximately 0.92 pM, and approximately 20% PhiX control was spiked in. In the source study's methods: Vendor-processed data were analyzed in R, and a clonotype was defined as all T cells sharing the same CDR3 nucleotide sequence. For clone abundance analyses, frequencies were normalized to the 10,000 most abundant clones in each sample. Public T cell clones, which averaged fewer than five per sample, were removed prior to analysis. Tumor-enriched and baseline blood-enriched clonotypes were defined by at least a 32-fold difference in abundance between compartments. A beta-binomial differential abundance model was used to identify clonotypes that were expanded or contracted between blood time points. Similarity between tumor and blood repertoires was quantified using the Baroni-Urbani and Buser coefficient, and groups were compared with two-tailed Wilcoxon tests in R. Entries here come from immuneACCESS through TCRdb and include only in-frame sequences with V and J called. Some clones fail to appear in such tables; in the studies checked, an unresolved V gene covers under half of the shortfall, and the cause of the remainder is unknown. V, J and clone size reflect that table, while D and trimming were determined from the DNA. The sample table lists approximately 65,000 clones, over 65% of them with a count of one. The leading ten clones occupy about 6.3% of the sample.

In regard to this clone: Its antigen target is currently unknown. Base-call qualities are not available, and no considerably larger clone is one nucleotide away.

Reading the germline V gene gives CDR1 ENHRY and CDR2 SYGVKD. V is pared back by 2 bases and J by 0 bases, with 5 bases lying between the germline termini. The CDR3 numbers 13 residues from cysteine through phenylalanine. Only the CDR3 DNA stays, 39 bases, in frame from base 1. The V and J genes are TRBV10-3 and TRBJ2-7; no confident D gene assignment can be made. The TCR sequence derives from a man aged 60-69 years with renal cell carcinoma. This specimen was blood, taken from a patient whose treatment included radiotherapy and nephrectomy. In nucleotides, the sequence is TGTGCCATCAGTGAGGGGGTCTCCTACGAGCAGTACTTC. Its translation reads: CAISEGVSYEQYF.